This T cell receptor (beta chain) was documented in a study of T-cell reconstitution after alpha-beta-depleted transplantation in children. Unique molecular identifiers were incorporated during preparation of the TCRbeta library. A single record per CDR3 protein comes from TCRdb applying MiXCR to the PCR reads. The repertoire has a few hundred thousand distinct CDR3 sequences, about 8.8% of them found once; the top ten carry approximately 4.7%. For this clonotype: One junction end disagrees with the germline gene, perhaps due to a read error.

This CDR3 contains 15 residues. Per germline, CDR1 SGHDT and CDR2 YYEEEE. This specimen consisted of PBMCs from the stem cell graft donor, obtained from the stem cell graft. This clonotype originated in a human donor who donated a stem cell graft to a child with SCID. The chain employs TRBV5-6 and TRBJ2-5, with a weak D call TRBD1 (6 bases). CDR3 nucleotides: TGTGCCAGCAGCGGAACCGGGTCAGGGGAAGAGACCCAGCACTTC. It encodes CASSGTGSGEETQHF.